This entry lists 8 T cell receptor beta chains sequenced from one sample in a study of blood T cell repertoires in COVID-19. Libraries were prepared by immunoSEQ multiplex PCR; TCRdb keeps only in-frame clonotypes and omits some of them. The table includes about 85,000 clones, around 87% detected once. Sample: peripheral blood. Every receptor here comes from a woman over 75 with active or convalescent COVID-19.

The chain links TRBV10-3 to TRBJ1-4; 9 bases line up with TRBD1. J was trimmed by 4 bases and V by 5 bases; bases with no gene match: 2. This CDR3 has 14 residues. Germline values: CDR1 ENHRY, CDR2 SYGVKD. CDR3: CAISRQGDNEKLFF. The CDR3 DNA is TGTGCCATCAGTAGACAGGGGGATAATGAAAAACTGTTTTTT.

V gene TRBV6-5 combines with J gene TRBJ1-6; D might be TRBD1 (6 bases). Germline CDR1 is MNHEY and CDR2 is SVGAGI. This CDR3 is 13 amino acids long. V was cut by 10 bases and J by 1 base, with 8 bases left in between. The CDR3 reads CATRGSYNSPLHF. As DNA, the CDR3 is TGTGCCACGAGGGGGTCCTATAATTCACCCCTCCACTTT.

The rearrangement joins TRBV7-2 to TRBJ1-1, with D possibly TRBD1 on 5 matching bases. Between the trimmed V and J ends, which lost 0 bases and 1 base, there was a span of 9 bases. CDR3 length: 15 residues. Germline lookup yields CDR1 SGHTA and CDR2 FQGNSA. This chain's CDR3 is CASSLATAPNTEAFF. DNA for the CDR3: TGTGCCAGCAGCTTAGCGACAGCCCCGAACACTGAAGCTTTCTTT.

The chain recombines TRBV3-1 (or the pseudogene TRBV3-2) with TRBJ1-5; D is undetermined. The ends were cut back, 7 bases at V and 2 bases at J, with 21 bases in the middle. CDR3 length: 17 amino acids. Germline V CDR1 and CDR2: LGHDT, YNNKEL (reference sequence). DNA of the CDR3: TGTGCCAGCACATCTGGACTGCCGGGTAGGGGCAATCAGCCCCAGCATTTT. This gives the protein CASTSGLPGRGNQPQHF.

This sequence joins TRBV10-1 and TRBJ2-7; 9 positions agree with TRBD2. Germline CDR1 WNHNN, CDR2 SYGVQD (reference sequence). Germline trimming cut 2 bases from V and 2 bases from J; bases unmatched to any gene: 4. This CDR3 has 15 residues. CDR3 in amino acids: CASSEDLAGPYEQYF. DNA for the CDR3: TGCGCCAGCAGTGAGGATCTAGCGGGACCCTACGAGCAGTACTTC.

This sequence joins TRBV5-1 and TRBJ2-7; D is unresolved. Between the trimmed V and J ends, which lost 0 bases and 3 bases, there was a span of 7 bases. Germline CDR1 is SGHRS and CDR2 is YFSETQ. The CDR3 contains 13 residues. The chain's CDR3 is CASSLEASYEQYF. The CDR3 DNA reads TGCGCCAGCAGCTTGGAGGCTAGCTACGAGCAGTACTTC.

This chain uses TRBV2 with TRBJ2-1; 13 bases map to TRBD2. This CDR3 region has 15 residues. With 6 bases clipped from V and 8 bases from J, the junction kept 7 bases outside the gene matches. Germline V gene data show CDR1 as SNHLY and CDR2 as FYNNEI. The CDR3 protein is CASRSLAGGPHEQFF. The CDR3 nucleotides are TGTGCCAGCAGGTCACTAGCGGGAGGGCCCCATGAGCAGTTCTTC. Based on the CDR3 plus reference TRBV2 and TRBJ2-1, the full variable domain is EPEVTQTPSHQVTQMGQEVILRCVPISNHLYFYWYRQILGQKVEFLVSFYNNEISEKSEIFDDQFSVERPDGSNFTLKIRSTKLEDSAMYFCASRSLAGGPHEQFFGPGTRLTVL.

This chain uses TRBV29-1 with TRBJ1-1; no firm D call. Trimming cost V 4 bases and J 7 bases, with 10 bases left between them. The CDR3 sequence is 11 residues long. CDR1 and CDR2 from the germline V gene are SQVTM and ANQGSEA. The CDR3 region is CSVVSGNEAFF. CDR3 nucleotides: TGCAGCGTTGTAAGCGGGAATGAAGCTTTCTTT.